This is a list of T cell receptor beta chains from one sample in a study of cytomegalovirus exposure and HLA in healthy donors. TCRdb's copy holds only in-frame clones and misses some; the assay was immunoSEQ multiplex PCR. The sample carries about 78,000 clones, less than 75% recorded once. Sequenced sample: PBMCs. These receptors all stem from a man between 25 and 39 years old in good health and CMV-seropositive. Each CDR3 is given with its conserved first and last residue. Each record gives: J gene, clone size, D gene, V gene, CDR3 length, CDR3 DNA, CDR3 protein. D genes are given only for firm matches. Expanded clones are given a class, and other clones once, few, many or no size at all.

j_call: TRBJ1-1
clone_size: .
d_call: .
v_call: TRBV29-1
cdr3_length: 15
cdr3_nt: TGCAGCGTTGAATCGGGGACTTACATGAACACTGAAGCTTTCTTT
cdr3_aa: CSVESGTYMNTEAFF

j_call: TRBJ2-5
clone_size: .
d_call: TRBD2
v_call: TRBV19
cdr3_length: 18
cdr3_nt: TGTGCCAGTAGGCAAACGGGACTAGCGGGAGGGCCCCTAGAGACCCAGTACTTC
cdr3_aa: CASRQTGLAGGPLETQYF

j_call: TRBJ1-4
clone_size: .
d_call: .
v_call: TRBV7-8
cdr3_length: 15
cdr3_nt: TGTGCCAGCAGCCAGCCCGACAGTCCGAATGAAAAACTGTTTTTT
cdr3_aa: CASSQPDSPNEKLFF

j_call: TRBJ2-3
clone_size: .
d_call: TRBD2
v_call: TRBV2
cdr3_length: 13
cdr3_nt: TGTGCCAGCAATAGCGGGAGGATTGATACGCAGTATTTT
cdr3_aa: CASNSGRIDTQYF

j_call: TRBJ1-1
clone_size: few
d_call: .
v_call: TRBV27
cdr3_length: 14
cdr3_nt: TGTGCCAGCAGAATTGGGACTTTGAACACTGAAGCTTTCTTT
cdr3_aa: CASRIGTLNTEAFF

j_call: TRBJ2-4
clone_size: few
d_call: TRBD2
v_call: TRBV6-1
cdr3_length: 15
cdr3_nt: TGTGCCAGCAGCTTGCATAGCGGGGTTAATAACATTCAGTACTTC
cdr3_aa: CASSLHSGVNNIQYF

j_call: TRBJ1-3
clone_size: .
d_call: TRBD1
v_call: TRBV7-2
cdr3_length: 15
cdr3_nt: TGTGCCAGCAGCTCCCGAGGGACAGTTGGAAACACCATATATTTT
cdr3_aa: CASSSRGTVGNTIYF

j_call: TRBJ1-5
clone_size: .
d_call: TRBD1
v_call: TRBV27
cdr3_length: 13
cdr3_nt: TGTGCCAGCAGTACGACAGGGGGGCAGCCCCAGCATTTT
cdr3_aa: CASSTTGGQPQHF

j_call: TRBJ2-5
clone_size: once
d_call: .
v_call: TRBV19
cdr3_length: 14
cdr3_nt: TGTGCCAGTAACTTGGGGGACATACAAGAGACCCAGTACTTC
cdr3_aa: CASNLGDIQETQYF

j_call: TRBJ2-1
clone_size: .
d_call: .
v_call: TRBV4-2
cdr3_length: 15
cdr3_nt: TGTGCCAGCAGCGCAACGACTAACTCCTACAATGAGCAGTTCTTC
cdr3_aa: CASSATTNSYNEQFF

j_call: TRBJ2-5
clone_size: .
d_call: .
v_call: TRBV9
cdr3_length: 14
cdr3_nt: TGTGCCAGCAGCGCGGGAGATATACAAGAGACCCAGTACTTC
cdr3_aa: CASSAGDIQETQYF

j_call: TRBJ1-1
clone_size: .
d_call: .
v_call: TRBV6-5
cdr3_length: 12
cdr3_nt: TGTGCCAGCAGGGAAGGAGATAGTGAAGCTTTCTTT
cdr3_aa: CASREGDSEAFF

j_call: TRBJ1-5
clone_size: .
d_call: .
v_call: TRBV6-1
cdr3_length: 15
cdr3_nt: TGTGCCAGCAGTGAAGAGGGACTGGGGAGTCAGCCCCAGCATTTT
cdr3_aa: CASSEEGLGSQPQHF

j_call: TRBJ1-5
clone_size: .
d_call: TRBD1
v_call: TRBV5-5
cdr3_length: 15
cdr3_nt: TGTGCCAGCAGCCCCGGCGGGGCACAGGGGCAGCCCCAGCATTTT
cdr3_aa: CASSPGGAQGQPQHF

j_call: TRBJ2-3
clone_size: .
d_call: TRBD2
v_call: TRBV6-5
cdr3_length: 14
cdr3_nt: TGTGCCAGCAGTTACGGGGGGGGCACAGATACGCAGTATTTT
cdr3_aa: CASSYGGGTDTQYF

j_call: TRBJ2-5
clone_size: few
d_call: TRBD1
v_call: TRBV5-1
cdr3_length: 13
cdr3_nt: TGCGCCAGCAGCTTGACAGGGGAAGAGACCCAGTACTTC
cdr3_aa: CASSLTGEETQYF

j_call: TRBJ2-2
clone_size: .
d_call: TRBD1
v_call: TRBV2
cdr3_length: 16
cdr3_nt: TGTGCCAGCAGTCAACAGGGGGTCGTCGGCACCGGGGAGCTGTTTTTT
cdr3_aa: CASSQQGVVGTGELFF

j_call: TRBJ2-7
clone_size: .
d_call: TRBD1
v_call: TRBV28
cdr3_length: 15
cdr3_nt: TGTGCCAGCAGTTACCTCCAGGGGGCCCGATACGAGCAGTACTTC
cdr3_aa: CASSYLQGARYEQYF

j_call: TRBJ1-1
clone_size: .
d_call: .
v_call: TRBV30
cdr3_length: 13
cdr3_nt: TGTGCCTGGGAACTGGGATCAGGGGCAGAAGCTTTCTTT
cdr3_aa: CAWELGSGAEAFF

j_call: TRBJ2-7
clone_size: .
d_call: TRBD1
v_call: TRBV5-6
cdr3_length: 16
cdr3_nt: TGTGCCAGCAGCCCTAACCTAGGACAGGAAAACTACGAGCAGTACTTC
cdr3_aa: CASSPNLGQENYEQYF

j_call: TRBJ2-3
clone_size: .
d_call: TRBD2
v_call: TRBV5-6
cdr3_length: 16
cdr3_nt: TGTGCCAGCAGCTTGGGTCTCGGGGGGGGCACAGATACGCAGTATTTT
cdr3_aa: CASSLGLGGGTDTQYF

j_call: TRBJ2-7
clone_size: once
d_call: TRBD1
v_call: TRBV2
cdr3_length: 14
cdr3_nt: TGTGCCAGCAGTGGGCAGGGGGCGGCCTACGAGCAGTACTTC
cdr3_aa: CASSGQGAAYEQYF

j_call: TRBJ2-3
clone_size: .
d_call: .
v_call: TRBV9
cdr3_length: 14
cdr3_nt: TGTGCCAGCACCCCGGACAGCCGGGCAGATACGCAGTATTTT
cdr3_aa: CASTPDSRADTQYF

j_call: TRBJ1-2
clone_size: .
d_call: TRBD1
v_call: TRBV5-4
cdr3_length: 14
cdr3_nt: TGTGCCAGCAGCTGGGGGACAGATAACTATGGCTACACCTTC
cdr3_aa: CASSWGTDNYGYTF

j_call: TRBJ2-7
clone_size: few
d_call: .
v_call: TRBV6-1
cdr3_length: 14
cdr3_nt: TGTGCCAGCGGGCTCTGGGGGGGCGCCTACGAGCAGTACTTC
cdr3_aa: CASGLWGGAYEQYF

j_call: TRBJ2-7
clone_size: few
d_call: TRBD2
v_call: TRBV6-6
cdr3_length: 14
cdr3_nt: TGTGCCAGCACTCTCCGGGGGGACGGCGGGGAGCAGTACTTC
cdr3_aa: CASTLRGDGGEQYF

j_call: TRBJ1-1
clone_size: .
d_call: TRBD1
v_call: TRBV7-2
cdr3_length: 14
cdr3_nt: TGTGCCAGCAGCCGCGACAGGGGGAACACTGAAGCTTTCTTT
cdr3_aa: CASSRDRGNTEAFF

j_call: TRBJ2-1
clone_size: few
d_call: .
v_call: TRBV5-5
cdr3_length: 15
cdr3_nt: TGTGCCAGCAGCTTGGAGGGGTTCCACTACAATGAGCAGTTCTTC
cdr3_aa: CASSLEGFHYNEQFF

j_call: TRBJ2-3
clone_size: .
d_call: .
v_call: TRBV7-6
cdr3_length: 18
cdr3_nt: TGTGCCAGCAGCTTAGAGGGTTTCGGGGTGGGCAGCACAGATACGCAGTATTTT
cdr3_aa: CASSLEGFGVGSTDTQYF

j_call: TRBJ1-2
clone_size: .
d_call: TRBD1
v_call: TRBV10-3
cdr3_length: 13
cdr3_nt: TGTGCCATCGGGAAGACAGGGGGCAGTGGCTACACCTTC
cdr3_aa: CAIGKTGGSGYTF

j_call: TRBJ2-7
clone_size: .
d_call: .
v_call: TRBV25-1
cdr3_length: 15
cdr3_nt: TGTGCCAGCAGTGAAGGGCAGGGTTGGACCTACGAGCAGTACTTC
cdr3_aa: CASSEGQGWTYEQYF

j_call: TRBJ2-3
clone_size: .
d_call: .
v_call: TRBV6-6
cdr3_length: 14
cdr3_nt: TGTGCCAGCAGTGACCCTCGACGGGCAGATACGCAGTATTTT
cdr3_aa: CASSDPRRADTQYF

j_call: TRBJ2-5
clone_size: .
d_call: .
v_call: TRBV28
cdr3_length: 13
cdr3_nt: TGTGCCAGCAGAGGTGGGCCCCAAGAGACCCAGTACTTC
cdr3_aa: CASRGGPQETQYF

j_call: TRBJ2-6
clone_size: few
d_call: TRBD1
v_call: TRBV2
cdr3_length: 17
cdr3_nt: TGTGCCAGCAGTACGGACAGGGGAAGCTCTGGGGCCAACGTCCTGACTTTC
cdr3_aa: CASSTDRGSSGANVLTF

j_call: TRBJ2-7
clone_size: .
d_call: TRBD2
v_call: TRBV9
cdr3_length: 13
cdr3_nt: TGTGCCAGCAGCCTGACTAGCAGCTACGAGCAGTACTTC
cdr3_aa: CASSLTSSYEQYF

j_call: TRBJ2-2
clone_size: .
d_call: .
v_call: TRBV5-1
cdr3_length: 15
cdr3_nt: TGCGCCAGCAGCTTGGGGGGCCAAAACACCGGGGAGCTGTTTTTT
cdr3_aa: CASSLGGQNTGELFF

j_call: TRBJ2-7
clone_size: .
d_call: .
v_call: TRBV15
cdr3_length: 12
cdr3_nt: TGTGCCACCAGCCCCAGTTCCTACGAGCAGTACTTC
cdr3_aa: CATSPSSYEQYF

j_call: TRBJ1-5
clone_size: .
d_call: TRBD1
v_call: TRBV6-4
cdr3_length: 14
cdr3_nt: TGTGCCAGTACCGGGACAGGGAGCAATCAGCCCCAGCATTTT
cdr3_aa: CASTGTGSNQPQHF

j_call: TRBJ1-1
clone_size: .
d_call: .
v_call: TRBV2
cdr3_length: 14
cdr3_nt: TGTGCCAGCAGTGAGTTCCAGGGCCTCACTGAAGCTTTCTTT
cdr3_aa: CASSEFQGLTEAFF

j_call: TRBJ1-2
clone_size: .
d_call: .
v_call: TRBV5-6
cdr3_length: 14
cdr3_nt: TGTGCCAGCAGCTTCCTTAGGTCGGCAGGAGGCTACACCTTC
cdr3_aa: CASSFLRSAGGYTF

j_call: TRBJ2-7
clone_size: few
d_call: TRBD1
v_call: TRBV4-1
cdr3_length: 16
cdr3_nt: TGCGCCAGCAGCCAAGGGGCGGACAGGGACACCTACGAGCAGTACTTC
cdr3_aa: CASSQGADRDTYEQYF

j_call: TRBJ1-2
clone_size: .
d_call: .
v_call: TRBV19
cdr3_length: 14
cdr3_nt: TGTGCCAGTAGTATAGTCTTTAATAACTATGGCTACACCTTC
cdr3_aa: CASSIVFNNYGYTF

j_call: TRBJ2-7
clone_size: .
d_call: .
v_call: TRBV29-1
cdr3_length: 11
cdr3_nt: TGCAGCGGGGAGTGGGGGCCCGCGCAGTACTTC
cdr3_aa: CSGEWGPAQYF

j_call: TRBJ2-7
clone_size: .
d_call: TRBD2
v_call: TRBV27
cdr3_length: 14
cdr3_nt: TGTGCCAGCAGTTTGGGCGGGAGGGCTTACGAGCAGTACTTC
cdr3_aa: CASSLGGRAYEQYF

j_call: TRBJ1-2
clone_size: .
d_call: .
v_call: TRBV29-1
cdr3_length: 13
cdr3_nt: TGCAGCGTTGTGTTTGGACAGAACTATGGCTACACCTTC
cdr3_aa: CSVVFGQNYGYTF

j_call: TRBJ2-7
clone_size: .
d_call: .
v_call: TRBV4-1
cdr3_length: 17
cdr3_nt: TGCGCCAGCAGCCAAGATACCCAGGTCGCGGGGTCCTACGAGCAGTACTTC
cdr3_aa: CASSQDTQVAGSYEQYF

j_call: TRBJ1-2
clone_size: .
d_call: TRBD1
v_call: TRBV9
cdr3_length: 15
cdr3_nt: TGTGCCAGCAGCGTAGACCGGACAGGGGAAATCGGCTACACCTTC
cdr3_aa: CASSVDRTGEIGYTF

j_call: TRBJ2-3
clone_size: few
d_call: .
v_call: TRBV27
cdr3_length: 13
cdr3_nt: TGTGCCAGCAGTCTATTTGGGGCGGATACGCAGTATTTT
cdr3_aa: CASSLFGADTQYF

j_call: TRBJ2-7
clone_size: .
d_call: .
v_call: TRBV11-2
cdr3_length: 13
cdr3_nt: TGTGCCAGCAGCGACATCGTCCTCTACGAGCAGTACTTC
cdr3_aa: CASSDIVLYEQYF

j_call: TRBJ2-7
clone_size: .
d_call: .
v_call: TRBV6-5
cdr3_length: 14
cdr3_nt: TGTGCCAGCAGTCAGGGACTTATCGGTGGGGAGCAGTACTTC
cdr3_aa: CASSQGLIGGEQYF

j_call: TRBJ1-2
clone_size: few
d_call: TRBD1
v_call: TRBV5-6
cdr3_length: 13
cdr3_nt: TGTGCCAGCAGATCGACAGGGGGGTATGGCTACACCTTC
cdr3_aa: CASRSTGGYGYTF

j_call: TRBJ2-1
clone_size: few
d_call: .
v_call: TRBV28
cdr3_length: 11
cdr3_nt: TGTGCCAGCCGACGAGGGACAATTCTGTTCTTC
cdr3_aa: CASRRGTILFF

j_call: TRBJ1-6
clone_size: .
d_call: TRBD1
v_call: TRBV19
cdr3_length: 14
cdr3_nt: TGTGCCAGTCTTGGGACAGGGCGAAATTCACCCCTCCACTTT
cdr3_aa: CASLGTGRNSPLHF